Presented here are 26 T cell receptor beta chains from one specimen sequenced in a study of blood T cell repertoires in COVID-19. Libraries were prepared by immunoSEQ multiplex PCR; TCRdb keeps only in-frame clonotypes and omits some of them. The sample consists of roughly 200,000 clones, 84% of them appearing once. The sequenced sample was peripheral blood. These receptors came from a human donor in a cohort sampled during active COVID-19.

About this clone itself: Other DNA sequences in the sample encode the same CDR3. V and J are TRBV29-1 and TRBJ1-5; D remains ambiguous. The germline V gene has CDR1 SQVTM and CDR2 ANQGSEA. The CDR3 runs to 12 residues. Trimming took off 4 bases at V and 2 bases at J, with 6 bases between the two ends. As DNA, the CDR3 is TGCAGCGTTGGCCAGGGCAATCAGCCCCAGCATTTT. This translates into CSVGQGNQPQHF.

The J gene is TRBJ1-5, the V gene TRBV4-2, with 8 bases matching TRBD1. With 2 bases clipped from V and 2 bases from J, the junction kept 2 bases outside the gene matches. The CDR3 extends over 15 amino acids. Per germline, CDR1 LGHNA and CDR2 YNFKEQ. The CDR3 protein is CASSQPGQGNQPQHF. The DNA of the CDR3 is TGTGCCAGCAGCCAACCGGGACAGGGCAATCAGCCCCAGCATTTT.

There are a few counts of this clone. The chain combines TRBV4-2 with TRBJ1-4; D is possibly TRBD1 (5 bases). The CDR3 sequence is 14 residues long. Between the trimmed V and J ends, which lost 2 bases and 8 bases, there was a span of 12 bases. From germline, CDR1 is LGHNA and CDR2 YNFKEQ. The CDR3 sequence: CASSQLGEGEKLFF. CDR3 bases: TGTGCCAGCAGCCAACTCGGGGAGGGGGAAAAACTGTTTTTT.

This clone was detected only once. The chain couples TRBV24-1 to TRBJ2-6, with D possibly matching TRBD1 (6 bases). Trimming stripped 4 bases from V and 4 bases from J, with 13 bases between. In germline, CDR1 is KGHDR, CDR2 SFDVKD. The CDR3 length is 16 residues. The CDR3 bases are TGTGCCACCAGTGACCCAACAGGGACCGGGGCCAACGTCCTGACTTTC. This codes for CATSDPTGTGANVLTF.

This clone was counted a single time. This sequence joins TRBV7-2 and TRBJ1-1; D is uncertain. Trimming took 4 bases from V and 5 from J, leaving 11 bases between them. From germline, CDR1 is SGHTA and CDR2 FQGNSA. This CDR3 contains 13 residues. The CDR3 nucleotides read TGTGCCAGCAGCTATCAAACGGAGACTGAAGCTTTCTTT. Amino acids: CASSYQTETEAFF.

The CDR3 here is CASTEPGLAGLWGELFF. The CDR3 coding sequence is TGTGCCAGCACCGAACCGGGACTAGCGGGACTTTGGGGGGAGCTGTTTTTT. The chain combines TRBV5-5 with TRBJ2-2; 13 bases align to TRBD2. The germline CDR1 and CDR2 sequences are SGHKS and YYEKEE (reference sequence). V lost 6 bases, J lost 8 bases, and 13 bases stayed unmatched. The CDR3 length is 17 residues.

The rearrangement joins TRBV7-9 to TRBJ2-7; 8 positions match TRBD1. Trimming took 4 bases from V and 1 from J; bases not matched to a gene: 3. Germline values: CDR1 SEHNR, CDR2 FQNEAQ (reference sequence). This CDR3 has 14 amino acids. The chain's CDR3 is CASSSGGGSYEQYF. Here the CDR3 DNA reads TGTGCCAGCAGCTCAGGGGGCGGTTCCTACGAGCAGTACTTC.

The chain combines TRBV5-1 with TRBJ2-3; D is unresolved. Trimming took 5 bases from V and 2 from J, leaving 15 bases between them. Germline V lookup: CDR1 SGHRS, CDR2 YFSETQ. CDR3 length equals 15 residues. The DNA for the CDR3 is TGCGCCAGCAGGGAGACCTCCCTTTACACAGATACGCAGTATTTT. As protein: CASRETSLYTDTQYF.

The chain is built from TRBV19 and TRBJ1-6; D is ambiguous. The length of the CDR3 is 17 residues. Looked up from germline, CDR1 is LNHDA and CDR2 is SQIVND (reference sequence). V was shortened by 1 base and J by 0 bases, with 10 bases between the two germline ends. The CDR3 region is CASSIVAASSYNSPLHF. The DNA for the CDR3 is TGTGCCAGTAGTATAGTTGCGGCGAGCTCCTATAATTCACCCCTCCACTTT.

The chain combines TRBV6-4 with TRBJ2-6, with D perhaps matching TRBD2 (7 bases). This CDR3 is built from 15 residues. Germline-derived CDR1 and CDR2 are MRHNA and SNTAGT. V shed 3 bases and J shed 3 bases, with 9 bases lying between them. The chain's CDR3 is CASSEGGLGANVLTF. The CDR3 DNA sequence: TGTGCCAGCAGTGAGGGGGGGCTTGGGGCCAACGTCCTGACTTTC.

The V and J genes are TRBV4-1 and TRBJ1-2; 9 nucleotides align to TRBD1. The CDR3 is 15 amino acids. Germline V gene data show CDR1 as MGHRA and CDR2 as YSYEKL. V trimming: 5 bases; J trimming: 4 bases; junction bases outside the gene matches: 8. CDR3 loop: CASSGGDRVGYGYTF. As DNA, the CDR3 is TGCGCCAGCAGCGGGGGGGACAGGGTCGGCTATGGCTACACCTTC.

The rearrangement links TRBV15 to TRBJ2-7; 9 bases fit TRBD1. V lost 5 bases, J lost 0 bases, and 8 bases stayed unmatched. The CDR3 is 16 residues long. CDR1 is LNHNV, CDR2 YYDKDF, per germline (reference sequence). CDR3 in amino acids: CATSWGTGQSSYEQYF. The CDR3 DNA is TGTGCCACCAGCTGGGGGACAGGGCAGAGCTCCTACGAGCAGTACTTC.

With respect to this clone: The same CDR3 also results from other DNA sequences found in this sample. This sequence joins TRBV27 and TRBJ2-3; 7 bases map to TRBD2. Germline-derived CDR1 and CDR2 are MNHEY and SMNVEV (reference sequence). With 3 bases clipped from V and 2 bases from J, the junction kept 2 bases outside the gene matches. CDR3 length: 14 residues. CDR3 sequence reads: CASSLGLSTDTQYF. The CDR3 DNA follows: TGTGCCAGCAGTTTGGGACTATCCACAGATACGCAGTATTTT.

The chain carries TRBV6-5 and TRBJ1-1, with 7 bases fitting TRBD1. The J segment lost 3 bases and the V segment lost 2 bases, leaving 9 bases of the junction unmatched. The CDR3 is 16 amino acids. CDR1 MNHEY and CDR2 SVGAGI come from the germline V gene. The CDR3 sequence is CASSYRGTGTDTEAFF. CDR3 DNA: TGTGCCAGCAGTTACAGGGGCACCGGGACAGACACTGAAGCTTTCTTT.

The chain uses TRBV7-8 and TRBJ1-5, with a possible D match to TRBD1 (6 bases). V lost 6 bases to trimming and J lost 6 bases, with 18 bases between them. The CDR3 spans 15 residues. Germline V gene data show CDR1 as SGHVS and CDR2 as FQNEAQ. The CDR3 sequence is CASSSYQGRGQPQHF. CDR3 sequence (DNA): TGTGCCAGCAGTTCTTATCAGGGGAGGGGTCAGCCCCAGCATTTT.

The chain is built from TRBV9 and TRBJ2-1; weak D call: TRBD2 (5 bases). The CDR3 spans 14 residues. Looked up from germline, CDR1 is SGDLS and CDR2 is YYNGEE. Trimming stripped 0 bases from V and 6 bases from J, with 10 bases between. DNA of the CDR3: TGTGCCAGCAGCGTAGGAGGGTCATCCAATGAGCAGTTCTTC. Its translation is CASSVGGSSNEQFF.

The rearrangement uses TRBV5-1 and TRBJ1-2, with no clear D. Germline CDR1 and CDR2: SGHRS and YFSETQ. The CDR3 is made up of 16 amino acids. Trimming stripped 0 bases from V and 2 bases from J, with 14 bases between. CDR3 nucleotide sequence: TGCGCCAGCAGCTTGGCGACGGTTGGAGCCAACTATGGCTACACCTTC. It specifies CASSLATVGANYGYTF. The whole variable domain, remainder taken from reference TRBV5-1 and TRBJ1-2, is KAGVTQTPRYLIKTRGQQVTLSCSPISGHRSVSWYQQTPGQGLQFLFEYFSETQRNKGNFPGRFSGRQFSNSRSEMNVSTLELGDSALYLCASSLATVGANYGYTFGSGTRLTVV.

CDR3 sequence (DNA): TGTGCCACCAGTGACCTGACTAGCGGGAGTGGAGAGACCCAGTACTTC. Translated, it gives CATSDLTSGSGETQYF. The chain carries TRBV24-1 and TRBJ2-5; 12 bases are shared with TRBD2. With V trimmed by 4 bases and J by 4 bases, 6 bases remained unmatched. The CDR3 loop spans 16 amino acids. Germline loops: CDR1 KGHDR, CDR2 SFDVKD.

The chain couples TRBV5-1 to TRBJ1-3; TRBD1 matches at 7 bases. Trimming cost V 6 bases and J 0 bases; bases outside gene matches: 9. Germline V lookup: CDR1 SGHRS, CDR2 YFSETQ. There are 16 residues in the CDR3. CDR3 residues: CASKITGDHSGNTIYF. The CDR3 nucleotides read TGCGCCAGCAAAATTACAGGGGATCACTCTGGAAACACCATATATTTT. Using reference TRBV5-1 and TRBJ1-3 for the parts outside the CDR3, the full variable domain is KAGVTQTPRYLIKTRGQQVTLSCSPISGHRSVSWYQQTPGQGLQFLFEYFSETQRNKGNFPGRFSGRQFSNSRSEMNVSTLELGDSALYLCASKITGDHSGNTIYFGEGSWLTVV.

The chain carries TRBV11-2 and TRBJ2-3; 9 bases match TRBD2. Germline loops: CDR1 SGHAT, CDR2 FQNNGV. This CDR3 has 15 residues. Trimming cost V 6 bases and J 4 bases; bases outside gene matches: 8. Written as DNA, the CDR3 is TGTGCCAGCAGAAGACTAGCGGAGAGACCAGATACGCAGTATTTT. It translates to CASRRLAERPDTQYF.

This chain links TRBV5-1 with TRBJ2-7; D is unclear. Germline CDR1 is SGHRS and CDR2 is YFSETQ. Trimming removed 0 bases at V and 2 bases at J, with 12 bases between. The CDR3 is made up of 15 amino acids. The CDR3 DNA reads TGCGCCAGCAGCTTGGCGGTCCCATCGACCTACGAGCAGTACTTC. This encodes CASSLAVPSTYEQYF. Filled out from reference TRBV5-1 and TRBJ2-7, the complete variable domain reads KAGVTQTPRYLIKTRGQQVTLSCSPISGHRSVSWYQQTPGQGLQFLFEYFSETQRNKGNFPGRFSGRQFSNSRSEMNVSTLELGDSALYLCASSLAVPSTYEQYFGPGTRLTVT.

The chain employs TRBV3-1 (or the pseudogene TRBV3-2) and TRBJ2-3; 15 nucleotides align to TRBD2. The V gene end was trimmed by 0 bases and the J gene end by 4 bases; junction bases not matched to a gene: 8. Germline V CDR1 and CDR2: LGHDT, YNNKEL (reference sequence). This CDR3 is built from 19 residues. DNA of the CDR3: TGTGCCAGCAGCCAAGATGGACTAGCGGGAGGGGGCGGGTCAGATACGCAGTATTTT. Translation gives CASSQDGLAGGGGSDTQYF.

This clone was found a few times. V gene TRBV5-1 combines with J gene TRBJ1-2, with TRBD1 identical over 7 bases. Looked up from germline, CDR1 is SGHRS and CDR2 is YFSETQ. Trimming removed 4 bases from V and 3 bases from J; junction bases left unmatched: 3. The CDR3 is 13 amino acids. As DNA, the CDR3 is TGCGCCAGCAGCACAGGGGCGTACTATGGCTACACCTTC. Encoded protein: CASSTGAYYGYTF.

This chain uses TRBV5-4 with TRBJ1-1; D may be TRBD1 (6 bases). The CDR3 contains 15 residues. Germline V gene data show CDR1 as SGHNT and CDR2 as YYREEE (reference sequence). V lost 4 bases to trimming and J lost 5 bases, with 18 bases between them. CDR3 sequence (DNA): TGTGCCAGCAGCCGGTTAGGGGGAGACGGGACTGAAGCTTTCTTT. It specifies CASSRLGGDGTEAFF.

The chain links TRBV9 to TRBJ1-1; 8 nucleotides align to TRBD1. The CDR3 totals 14 residues. CDR1 is SGDLS, CDR2 YYNGEE, per germline. The V gene end was trimmed by 4 bases and the J gene end by 4 bases; junction bases not matched to a gene: 6. This chain's CDR3 is CASSLRTGTTEAFF. CDR3 DNA: TGTGCCAGCAGCTTAAGGACAGGGACCACTGAAGCTTTCTTT.

The CDR3: CASSMGQSLGYTF. CDR3 bases: TGTGCCAGTAGTATGGGACAGTCGCTTGGCTACACCTTC. The genes are TRBV19 and TRBJ1-2, with 7 bases aligning to TRBD1. V lost 3 bases to trimming and J lost 7 bases; unmatched junction nucleotides: 5. This CDR3 has 13 residues. Germline assignment: CDR1 LNHDA and CDR2 SQIVND (reference sequence).